This T cell receptor beta chain emerged from a study of cytomegalovirus exposure and HLA in healthy donors. The PCR contained 60 Vbeta and 13 Jbeta primers. Generated by immunoSEQ multiplex PCR, the TCRdb table keeps only in-frame clones and is missing some. This table holds about 170,000 clones, more than 75% found once. The CDR3 is 13 amino acids. Germline V gene data show CDR1 as MNHEY and CDR2 as SVGAGI. V lost 6 bases and J lost 2, with 9 bases in between. This clone was observed once. This TCR came from a girl aged 2-10 years in good health and CMV-seropositive. What was sequenced was PBMCs. The genes are TRBV6-5 and TRBJ2-3; perhaps TRBD2 as D (6 bases). The DNA of the CDR3 is TGTGCCAGCAGCGGGAGAACCACAGATACGCAGTATTTT. It is translated as CASSGRTTDTQYF.